Below are 8 T cell receptor beta chains sequenced from a single sample in a study of early T cells in non-severe SARS-CoV-2 infection. TCRdb re-derived calls from the 5' RACE reads in MiXCR, one entry per CDR3 protein. The sample holds some 37,000 distinct CDR3 sequences, 8% to 10% seen once. The sample comprised whole blood. These receptors were taken from an adult who was a healthcare worker with PCR-confirmed SARS-CoV-2 infection or an uninfected control (not recorded which).

In its sample, this clonotype was seen a few times. The chain recombines TRBV11-2 with TRBJ2-7; 10 bases fit TRBD1. The CDR3 consists of 16 residues. J was trimmed by 3 bases and V by 5 bases; bases with no gene match: 10. CDR1 SGHAT and CDR2 FQNNGV come from the germline V gene. As DNA, the CDR3 is TGTGCCAGCAGCCATCTCTCCAGGGACAGGGGCTACGAGCAGTACTTC. The encoded protein is CASSHLSRDRGYEQYF.

The V call is TRBV29-1, the J call TRBJ1-3, with D possibly being TRBD1 (6 bases). Between the trimmed V and J ends, which lost 7 bases and 1 base, there was a span of 14 bases. The CDR3 consists of 14 residues. The germline CDR1 and CDR2 sequences are SQVTM and ANQGSEA. Here the CDR3 DNA reads TGCAGCGCCTGTGAGGGGGTATCTGGAAACACCATATATTTT. Translation: CSACEGVSGNTIYF.

In its sample, this clonotype was seen many times. The gene calls are TRBV6-6 and TRBJ1-5, with D perhaps matching TRBD1 (5 bases). The CDR3 spans 15 residues. Trimming took 6 bases from V and 6 from J, leaving 18 bases between them. The germline V gene has CDR1 MNHNY and CDR2 SVGAGI (reference sequence). CDR3 loop: CASRLQDGGGQPQHF. In nucleotides, the CDR3 is TGTGCCAGCAGACTACAGGATGGGGGAGGTCAGCCCCAGCATTTT.

This clonotype occurred many times. This chain uses TRBV7-2 with TRBJ2-4; no firm D call. This CDR3 is 14 amino acids long. Trimming stripped 5 bases from V and 2 bases from J, with 10 bases between. Germline V gives CDR1 SGHTA, CDR2 FQGNSA. The CDR3 DNA sequence: TGTGCCAGCAGCCTTAGGATAACCAAAAACATTCAGTACTTC. It is translated as CASSLRITKNIQYF.

The chain uses TRBV6-1 and TRBJ2-1; maybe TRBD1 (7 bases). This CDR3 has 14 residues. V was shortened by 5 bases and J by 4 bases, with 12 bases between the two germline ends. Germline-derived CDR1 and CDR2 are MNHNS and SASEGT. CDR3 coding DNA: TGTGCCAGCAGTTCAGGGGGGCATTACAATGAGCAGTTCTTC. Translating gives CASSSGGHYNEQFF.

This clonotype appeared many times. The chain couples TRBV7-2 to TRBJ2-7; D is perhaps TRBD1 or TRBD2 (6 bases each). Germline-derived CDR1 and CDR2 are SGHTA and FQGNSA. V shed 5 bases and J shed 2 bases, with 13 bases lying between them. The CDR3 contains 14 residues. Here the CDR3 reads CASSLGGIAYEQYF. CDR3 nucleotides: TGTGCCAGCAGCCTGGGGGGCATCGCCTACGAGCAGTACTTC. Full variable domain (outside the CDR3, taken from reference TRBV7-2 and TRBJ2-7): GAGVSQSPSNKVTEKGKDVELRCDPISGHTALYWYRQSLGQGLEFLIYFQGNSAPDKSGLPSDRFSAERTGGSVSTLTIQRTQQEDSAVYLCASSLGGIAYEQYFGPGTRLTVT.

The chain links TRBV6-2 or TRBV6-3 to TRBJ2-1; D unresolved. The CDR3 contains 15 residues. CDR1 and CDR2 (germline): MNHEY, SVGEGT. Between the trimmed V and J ends, which lost 5 bases and 7 bases, there was a span of 18 bases. The DNA of the CDR3 is TGTGCCAGCAGTGGTTCCGTGTCTACTATGAATGAGCAGTTCTTC. Protein sequence: CASSGSVSTMNEQFF.

The chain carries TRBV30 and TRBJ1-2; 9 bases map to TRBD1. Germline CDR1 is GTSNPN and CDR2 is SVGIG (reference sequence). Trimming cost V 0 bases and J 8 bases; bases outside gene matches: 10. There are 15 residues in the CDR3. The CDR3 spells CAWSVTGTGNQGYTF. The DNA for the CDR3 is TGTGCCTGGAGTGTCACCGGGACAGGGAATCAAGGCTACACCTTC.